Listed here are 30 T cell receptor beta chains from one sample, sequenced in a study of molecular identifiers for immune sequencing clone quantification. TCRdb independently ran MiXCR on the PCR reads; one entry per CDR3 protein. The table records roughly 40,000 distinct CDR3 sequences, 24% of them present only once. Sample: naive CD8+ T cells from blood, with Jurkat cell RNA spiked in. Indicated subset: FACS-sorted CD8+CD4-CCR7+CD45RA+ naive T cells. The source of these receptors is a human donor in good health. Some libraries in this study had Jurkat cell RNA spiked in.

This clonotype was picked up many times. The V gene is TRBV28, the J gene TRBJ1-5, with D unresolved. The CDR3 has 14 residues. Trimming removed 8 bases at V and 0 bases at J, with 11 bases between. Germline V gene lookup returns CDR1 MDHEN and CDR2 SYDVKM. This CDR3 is CASVRQGSNQPQHF. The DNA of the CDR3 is TGTGCCAGCGTAAGACAAGGTAGCAATCAGCCCCAGCATTTT. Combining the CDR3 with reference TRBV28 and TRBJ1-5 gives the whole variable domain DVKVTQSSRYLVKRTGEKVFLECVQDMDHENMFWYRQDPGLGLRLIYFSYDVKMKEKGDIPEGYSVSREKKERFSLILESASTNQTSMYLCASVRQGSNQPQHFGDGTRLSIL.

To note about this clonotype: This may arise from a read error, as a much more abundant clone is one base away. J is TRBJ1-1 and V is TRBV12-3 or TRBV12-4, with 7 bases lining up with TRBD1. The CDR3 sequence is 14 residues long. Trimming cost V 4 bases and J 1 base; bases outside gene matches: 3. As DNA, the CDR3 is TGTGCCAGCAGTTGGGGACAGAAGAACACTGAAGCTTTCTTT. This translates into CASSWGQKNTEAFF.

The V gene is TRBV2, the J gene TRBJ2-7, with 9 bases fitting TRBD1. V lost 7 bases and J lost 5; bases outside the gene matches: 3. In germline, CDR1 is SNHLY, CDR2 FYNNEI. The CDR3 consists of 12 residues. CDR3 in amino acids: CASKDRGHEQYF. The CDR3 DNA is TGTGCCAGCAAGGACAGGGGACACGAGCAGTACTTC.

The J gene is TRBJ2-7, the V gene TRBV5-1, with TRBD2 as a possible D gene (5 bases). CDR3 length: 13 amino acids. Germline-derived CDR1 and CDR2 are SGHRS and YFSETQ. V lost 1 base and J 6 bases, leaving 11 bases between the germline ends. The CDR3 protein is CASSLSAGLEQYF. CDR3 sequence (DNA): TGCGCCAGCAGCTTGTCGGCGGGCCTCGAGCAGTACTTC.

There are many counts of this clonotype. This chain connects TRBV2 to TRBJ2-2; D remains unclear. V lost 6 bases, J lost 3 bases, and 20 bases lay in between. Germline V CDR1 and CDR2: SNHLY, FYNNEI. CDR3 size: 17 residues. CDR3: CASSDLRDDIYTGELFF. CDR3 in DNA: TGTGCCAGCAGCGACCTGAGAGATGACATATACACCGGGGAGCTGTTTTTT.

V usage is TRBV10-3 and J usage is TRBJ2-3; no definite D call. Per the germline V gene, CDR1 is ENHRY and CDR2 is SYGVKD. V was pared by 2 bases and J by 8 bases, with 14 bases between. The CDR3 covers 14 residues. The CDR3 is CAISEVERAATQYF. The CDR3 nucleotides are TGTGCCATCAGTGAGGTTGAAAGGGCGGCTACGCAGTATTTT.

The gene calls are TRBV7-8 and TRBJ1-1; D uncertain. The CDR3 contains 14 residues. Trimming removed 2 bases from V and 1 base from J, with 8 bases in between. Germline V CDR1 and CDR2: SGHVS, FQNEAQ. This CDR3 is CASSLKGGNTEAFF. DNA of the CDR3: TGTGCCAGCAGCTTAAAAGGAGGGAACACTGAAGCTTTCTTT.

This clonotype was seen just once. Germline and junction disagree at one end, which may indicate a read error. For the CDR3, the DNA is TGTGCCGGCAGTCCTTATTCAGGGGGATGGACCGGGGAGCTGTTTTTT. Protein: CAGSPYSGGWTGELFF. The genes are TRBV27 and TRBJ2-2; 7 nucleotides line up with TRBD1. The CDR3 is 16 residues long. Per the germline V gene, CDR1 is MNHEY and CDR2 is SMNVEV (reference sequence).

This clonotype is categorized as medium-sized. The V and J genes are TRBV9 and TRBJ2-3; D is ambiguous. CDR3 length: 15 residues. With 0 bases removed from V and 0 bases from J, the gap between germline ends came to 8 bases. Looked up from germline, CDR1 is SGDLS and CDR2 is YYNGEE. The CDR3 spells CASSVELSSTDTQYF. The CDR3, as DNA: TGTGCCAGCAGCGTAGAACTATCGAGCACAGATACGCAGTATTTT.

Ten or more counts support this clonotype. CDR3 nucleotides: TGTGCCAGCAATAATTCGCCCGCCAGGGTTTCAAAAAACATTCAGTACTTC. Translated, it gives CASNNSPARVSKNIQYF. This chain uses TRBV28 with TRBJ2-4, with D possibly being TRBD1 (5 bases). The CDR3 has 17 residues. V was shortened by 7 bases and J by 4 bases, with 23 bases between the two germline ends. Germline V gives CDR1 MDHEN, CDR2 SYDVKM.

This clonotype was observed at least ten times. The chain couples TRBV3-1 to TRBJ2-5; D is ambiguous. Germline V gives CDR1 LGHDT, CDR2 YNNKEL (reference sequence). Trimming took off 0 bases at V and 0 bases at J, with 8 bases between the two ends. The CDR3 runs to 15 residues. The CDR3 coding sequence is TGTGCCAGCAGCCAAGACTCGGTTTACCAAGAGACCCAGTACTTC. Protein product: CASSQDSVYQETQYF.

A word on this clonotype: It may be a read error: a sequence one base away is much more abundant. The chain's CDR3 is CASSTQGRPQHF. The CDR3 DNA reads TGTGCCAGCAGCACACAGGGGCGGCCCCAGCATTTT. The chain uses TRBV11-2 and TRBJ1-5; TRBD1 matches 7 bases. Germline V gene lookup returns CDR1 SGHAT and CDR2 FQNNGV. CDR3 length equals 12 residues. The V and J ends lost 5 bases and 9 bases, in that order; junction bases with no gene match: 4. Complete variable domain (other parts from reference TRBV11-2 and TRBJ1-5): EAGVAQSPRYKIIEKRQSVAFWCNPISGHATLYWYQQILGQGPKLLIQFQNNGVVDDSQLPKDRFSAERLKGVDSTLKIQPAKLEDSAVYLCASSTQGRPQHFGDGTRLSIL.

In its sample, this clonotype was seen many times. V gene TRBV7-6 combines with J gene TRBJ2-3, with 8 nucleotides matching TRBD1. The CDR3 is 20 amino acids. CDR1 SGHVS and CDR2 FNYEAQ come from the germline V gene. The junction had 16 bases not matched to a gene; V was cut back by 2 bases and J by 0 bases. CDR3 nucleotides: TGTGCCAGCAGCTTATCACTCGGGACAGGCCAACATTCTAGCACAGATACGCAGTATTTT. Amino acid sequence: CASSLSLGTGQHSSTDTQYF.

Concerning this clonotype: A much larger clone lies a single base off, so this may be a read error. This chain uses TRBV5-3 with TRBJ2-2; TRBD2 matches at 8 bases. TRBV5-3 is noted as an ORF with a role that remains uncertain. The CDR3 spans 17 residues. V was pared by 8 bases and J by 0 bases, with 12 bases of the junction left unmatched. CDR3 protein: CASRKAGVKSNTGELFF. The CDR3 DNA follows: TGTGCCAGCAGAAAAGCGGGGGTTAAATCGAACACCGGGGAGCTGTTTTTT.

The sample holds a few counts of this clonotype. The CDR3 DNA is TGCGCCAGCACCCTAGGACAGGGGGCCGTCAATGAGCAGTTCTTC. This codes for CASTLGQGAVNEQFF. V is TRBV4-1 and J is TRBJ2-1, with 11 bases matching TRBD1. CDR1 is MGHRA, CDR2 YSYEKL, per germline. The CDR3 runs to 15 residues. V lost 7 bases, J lost 6 bases, and 8 bases stayed unmatched.

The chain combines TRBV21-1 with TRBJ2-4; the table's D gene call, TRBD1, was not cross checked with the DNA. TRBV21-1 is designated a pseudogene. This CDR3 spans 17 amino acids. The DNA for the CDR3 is TGTGCCAGCACCCGAAGTGGGGCCAACAAAGCCAAAAACATTCAGTACTTC. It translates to CASTRSGANKAKNIQYF.

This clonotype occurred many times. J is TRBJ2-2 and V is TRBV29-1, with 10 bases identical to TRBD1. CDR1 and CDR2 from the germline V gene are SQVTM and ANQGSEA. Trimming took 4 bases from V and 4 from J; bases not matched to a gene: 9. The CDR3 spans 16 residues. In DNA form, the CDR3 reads TGCAGCGTTGGGGGACAGGGGAGTCCCGGCACCGGGGAGCTGTTTTTT. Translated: CSVGGQGSPGTGELFF.

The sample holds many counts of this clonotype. The CDR3 bases are TGTGCCAGCTCTAAGGCCCCCGAGTTGAGCAAAAACATTCAGTACTTC. Residues: CASSKAPELSKNIQYF. The chain employs TRBV6-2 or TRBV6-3 and TRBJ2-4; D not resolved. In germline, CDR1 is MNHEY, CDR2 SVGEGT. The V gene lost 8 bases and the J gene lost 3 bases, with 20 bases spanning the gap. CDR3 length: 16 amino acids.

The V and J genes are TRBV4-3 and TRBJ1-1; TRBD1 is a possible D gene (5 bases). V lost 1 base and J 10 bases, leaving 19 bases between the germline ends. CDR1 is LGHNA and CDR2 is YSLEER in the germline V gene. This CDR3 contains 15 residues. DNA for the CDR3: TGCGCCAGCAGCCAAGCAACCCTAGCTGAGGGGAGAGCTTTCTTT. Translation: CASSQATLAEGRAFF.

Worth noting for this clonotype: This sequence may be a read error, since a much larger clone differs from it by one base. CDR3 nucleotides: TGTGCCAGCAGTCCCTACCTGAGCTCCCACAATGAGCAGTTCTTC. Protein sequence: CASSPYLSSHNEQFF. The V and J genes are TRBV11-2 and TRBJ2-1, with D unresolved. The CDR3 is made up of 15 amino acids. In germline, CDR1 is SGHAT, CDR2 FQNNGV.

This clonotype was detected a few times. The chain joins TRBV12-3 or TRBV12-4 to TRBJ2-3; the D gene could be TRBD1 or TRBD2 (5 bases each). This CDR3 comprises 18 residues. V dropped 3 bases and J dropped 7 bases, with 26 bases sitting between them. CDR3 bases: TGTGCCAGCAGTTTGGGTAACCGGGACCGCGGAATGCCCCATACGCAGTATTTT. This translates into CASSLGNRDRGMPHTQYF.

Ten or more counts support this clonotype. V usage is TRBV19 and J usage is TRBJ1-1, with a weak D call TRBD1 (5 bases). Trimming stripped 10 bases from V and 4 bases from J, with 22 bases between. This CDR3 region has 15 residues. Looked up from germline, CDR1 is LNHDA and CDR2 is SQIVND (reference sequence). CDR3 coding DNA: TGTGCCACAACACGGGACGATGCAGGCGGCACTGAAGCTTTCTTT. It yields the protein CATTRDDAGGTEAFF.

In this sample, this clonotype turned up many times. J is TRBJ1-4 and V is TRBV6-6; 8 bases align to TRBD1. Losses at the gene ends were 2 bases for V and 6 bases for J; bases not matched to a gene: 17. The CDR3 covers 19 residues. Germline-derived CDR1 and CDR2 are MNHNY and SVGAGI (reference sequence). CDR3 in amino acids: CASSYPKDRVDEADEKLFF. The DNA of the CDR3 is TGTGCCAGCAGTTACCCGAAGGACAGGGTGGACGAGGCGGATGAAAAACTGTTTTTT.

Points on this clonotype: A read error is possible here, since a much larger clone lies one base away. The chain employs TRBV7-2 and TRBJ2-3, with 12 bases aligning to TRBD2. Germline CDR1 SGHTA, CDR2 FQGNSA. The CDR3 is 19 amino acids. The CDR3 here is CASSLGLAGALRRADMQYF. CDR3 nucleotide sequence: TGTGCCAGCAGCTTAGGACTAGCGGGGGCCTTGCGTCGTGCAGATATGCAGTATTTT.

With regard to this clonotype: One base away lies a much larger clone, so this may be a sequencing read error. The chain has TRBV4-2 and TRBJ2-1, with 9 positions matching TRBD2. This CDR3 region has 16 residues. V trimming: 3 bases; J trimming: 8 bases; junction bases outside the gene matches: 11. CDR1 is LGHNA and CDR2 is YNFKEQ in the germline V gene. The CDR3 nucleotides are TGTGCCAGCAGCCATATTAGCGGGAGTTGGGTGGATGAGCAGTTCTTC. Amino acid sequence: CASSHISGSWVDEQFF.

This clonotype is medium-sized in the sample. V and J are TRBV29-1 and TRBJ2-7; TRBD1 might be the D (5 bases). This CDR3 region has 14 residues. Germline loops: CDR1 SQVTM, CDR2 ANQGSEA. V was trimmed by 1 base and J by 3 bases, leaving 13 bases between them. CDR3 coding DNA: TGCAGCGTTGAAGGTTCAGGGTCTGGCTACGAGCAGTACTTC. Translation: CSVEGSGSGYEQYF.

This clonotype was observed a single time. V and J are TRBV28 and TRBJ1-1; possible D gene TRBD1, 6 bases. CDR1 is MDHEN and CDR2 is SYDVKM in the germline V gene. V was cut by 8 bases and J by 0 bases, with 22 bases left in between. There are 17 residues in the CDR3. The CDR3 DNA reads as TGTGCCAGCGGAGAAGGGGCAGGGGCAATGTTGAACACTGAAGCTTTCTTT. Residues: CASGEGAGAMLNTEAFF.

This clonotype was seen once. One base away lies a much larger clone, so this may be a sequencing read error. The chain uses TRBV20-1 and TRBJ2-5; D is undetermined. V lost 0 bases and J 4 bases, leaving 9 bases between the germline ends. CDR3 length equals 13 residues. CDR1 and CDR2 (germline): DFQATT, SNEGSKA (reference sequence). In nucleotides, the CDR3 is TGCAGTGCTAGAGAAACGACTGGAGAGACCCAGTACTTC. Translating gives CSARETTGETQYF.

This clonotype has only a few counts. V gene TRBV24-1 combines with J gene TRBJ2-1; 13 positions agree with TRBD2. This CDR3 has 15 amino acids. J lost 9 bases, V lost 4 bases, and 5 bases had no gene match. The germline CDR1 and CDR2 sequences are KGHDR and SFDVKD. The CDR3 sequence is CATSERTSGSGEQFF. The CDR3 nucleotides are TGTGCCACCAGTGAGCGGACTAGCGGGAGCGGTGAGCAGTTCTTC.

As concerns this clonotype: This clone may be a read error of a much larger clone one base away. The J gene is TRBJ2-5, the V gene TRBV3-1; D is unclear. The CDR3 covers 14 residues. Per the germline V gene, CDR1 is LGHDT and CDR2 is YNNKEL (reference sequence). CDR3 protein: CASNQVADPETQYF. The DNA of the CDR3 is TGTGCCAGCAACCAAGTGGCAGACCCAGAGACCCAGTACTTC.